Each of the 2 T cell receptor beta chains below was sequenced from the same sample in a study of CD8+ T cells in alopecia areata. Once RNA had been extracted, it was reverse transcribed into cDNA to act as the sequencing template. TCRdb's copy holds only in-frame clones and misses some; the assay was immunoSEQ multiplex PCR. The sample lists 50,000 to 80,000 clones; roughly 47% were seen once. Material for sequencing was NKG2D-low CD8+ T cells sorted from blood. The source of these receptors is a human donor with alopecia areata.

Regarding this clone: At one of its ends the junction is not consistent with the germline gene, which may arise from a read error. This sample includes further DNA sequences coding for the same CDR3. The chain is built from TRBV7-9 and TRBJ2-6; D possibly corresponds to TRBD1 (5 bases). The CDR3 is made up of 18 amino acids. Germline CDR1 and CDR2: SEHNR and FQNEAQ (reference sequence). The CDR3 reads CASSLFWTPGAGANVLTF. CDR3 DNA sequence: TGTGCCAGCAGCTTATTTTGGACCCCAGGAGCTGGGGCCAATGTCCTGACTTTC.

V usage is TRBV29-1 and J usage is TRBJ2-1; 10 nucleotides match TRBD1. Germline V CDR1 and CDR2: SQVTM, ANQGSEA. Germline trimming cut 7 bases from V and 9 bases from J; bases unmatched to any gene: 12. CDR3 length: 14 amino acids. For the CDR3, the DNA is TGCAGCGCACAAAATACCGGGACAGGGGTTGAGCAGTTCTTC. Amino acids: CSAQNTGTGVEQFF.